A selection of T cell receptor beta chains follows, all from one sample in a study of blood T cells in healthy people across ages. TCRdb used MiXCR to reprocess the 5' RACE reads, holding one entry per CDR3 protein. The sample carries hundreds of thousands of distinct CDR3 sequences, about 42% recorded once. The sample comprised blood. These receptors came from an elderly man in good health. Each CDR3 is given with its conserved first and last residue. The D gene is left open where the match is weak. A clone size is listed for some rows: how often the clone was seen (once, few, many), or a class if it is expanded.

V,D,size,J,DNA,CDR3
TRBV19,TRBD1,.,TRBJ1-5,TGTGCCAGCTCCAGCTCGACAGGGCAAGGGCAGCCCCAGCATTTT,CASSSSTGQGQPQHF
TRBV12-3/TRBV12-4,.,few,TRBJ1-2,TGTGCCAGCACGTACGTTGGAGAGCTCCAAAGGGGTGGCTACACCTTC,CASTYVGELQRGGYTF
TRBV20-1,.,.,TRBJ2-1,TGCAGTGCCAGAGTCCCTTCCGGGGTGCGCAATGAGCAGTTCTTC,CSARVPSGVRNEQFF
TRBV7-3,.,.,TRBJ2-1,TGTGCCAGCAGCTTAGTTCCAGGGGGGGACAATGAGCAGTTCTTC,CASSLVPGGDNEQFF
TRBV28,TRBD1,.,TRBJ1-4,TGTGCCAGCAGTGGAGCCGGGACAGCCGGTGAAAAACTGTTTTTT,CASSGAGTAGEKLFF
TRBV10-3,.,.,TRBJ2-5,TGTGCCATCAGTGAGTCCCCGGACAGCCCAAAGGGAGGGCAGTACTTC,CAISESPDSPKGGQYF
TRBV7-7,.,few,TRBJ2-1,TGTGCTAGCAGCGTATCGGGACGAAACAATGAGCAGTTCTTC,CASSVSGRNNEQFF
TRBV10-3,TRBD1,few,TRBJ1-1,TGTGCCACCCGGGACAGGGGGCATGATGAAGCTTTCTTT,CATRDRGHDEAFF
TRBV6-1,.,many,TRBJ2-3,TGTGCCACCAGTCAGAGAAGGACAGGCACAGATACGCAGTATTTT,CATSQRRTGTDTQYF
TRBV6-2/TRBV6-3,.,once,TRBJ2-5,TGTGCCAGCAGTTACTACGATCTCGGGGGACAAGAGACCCAGTACTTC,CASSYYDLGGQETQYF
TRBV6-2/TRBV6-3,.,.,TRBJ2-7,TGTGCCAGCACCCCGGCTCTACGGGCCTACGAGCAGTACTTC,CASTPALRAYEQYF
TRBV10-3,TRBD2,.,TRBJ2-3,TGTGCCATCAGAAAGACTAGCGGCTCGACAGATACGCAGTATTTT,CAIRKTSGSTDTQYF
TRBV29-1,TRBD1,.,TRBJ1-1,TGCAGCGCTGGACAGGGTTCAAACACTGAAGCTTTCTTT,CSAGQGSNTEAFF
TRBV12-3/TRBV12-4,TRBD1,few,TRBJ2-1,TGTGCCAGCAGTTCCATAGGACAGGGGGCTTGGAATGAGCAGTTCTTC,CASSSIGQGAWNEQFF
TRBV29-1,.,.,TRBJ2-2,TGCAGCGCTGGGCTCACCGGGGAGCTGTTTTTT,CSAGLTGELFF
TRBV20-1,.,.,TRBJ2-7,TGCAGTGCTAGAGTTCCCGGGCCCCCCTACGAGCAGTACTTC,CSARVPGPPYEQYF
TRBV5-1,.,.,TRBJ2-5,TGCGCCAGCAGCTTGTTGGGGGGCATGGAGACCCTGTACTTC,CASSLLGGMETLYF
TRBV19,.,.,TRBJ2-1,TGTGCCGAACTACTACGACGCTCCTACAATGAGCAGTTCTTC,CAELLRRSYNEQFF
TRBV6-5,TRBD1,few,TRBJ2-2,TGTGCCAGCAGTTATGCCGGGACAGGGGACCCCGGGGAGCTGTTTTTT,CASSYAGTGDPGELFF
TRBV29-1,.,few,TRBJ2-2,TGCAGCGTTGCGGGGCCGAGCACCGGGGAGCTGTTTTTT,CSVAGPSTGELFF
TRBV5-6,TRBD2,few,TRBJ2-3,TGTGCCAGCAGCTTGACCAGCGGGAGGGCCCTCCGACAGTATTTT,CASSLTSGRALRQYF
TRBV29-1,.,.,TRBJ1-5,TGCAGCGTGGGACATCAAAATCAGCCCCAGCATTTT,CSVGHQNQPQHF
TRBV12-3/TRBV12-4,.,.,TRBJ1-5,TGTGCCAGCAGTTTTGGTAGGGAGGTCCAGCCCCAGCATTTT,CASSFGREVQPQHF
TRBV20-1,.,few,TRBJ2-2,TGCAGTGCTACCTACGACTGGTTGAAGGGGGAGCTGTTTTTT,CSATYDWLKGELFF
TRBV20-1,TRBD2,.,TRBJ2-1,TGCAGTGCCGAGAGAAAATCCAGACTAGCGGGAGGGGAGCATGAGCAGTTCTTC,CSAERKSRLAGGEHEQFF
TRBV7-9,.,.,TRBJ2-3,TGTGCCAGCAGCCCCCGACCGGGACTCAAGTATTTT,CASSPRPGLKYF